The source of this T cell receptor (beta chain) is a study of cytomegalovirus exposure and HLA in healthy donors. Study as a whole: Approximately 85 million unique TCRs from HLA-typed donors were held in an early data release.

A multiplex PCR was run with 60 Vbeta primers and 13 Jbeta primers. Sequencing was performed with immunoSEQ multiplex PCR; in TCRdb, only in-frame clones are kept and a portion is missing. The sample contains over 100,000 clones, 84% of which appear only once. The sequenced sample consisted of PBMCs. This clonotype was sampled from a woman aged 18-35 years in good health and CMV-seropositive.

CDR3 coding DNA: TGTGCCAGCAGTTCCATTTCAAACGAGCAGTACTTC. Its translation is CASSSISNEQYF. This chain links TRBV2 with TRBJ2-7; D unresolved. The CDR3 runs to 12 residues. V lost 5 bases and J 5 bases, leaving 10 bases between the germline ends. The V gene's germline CDR1 is SNHLY and CDR2 FYNNEI.